This T cell receptor beta chain was obtained from a study of blood T cell repertoires in COVID-19. Study background: Sites in the United States, Italy and Spain provided acute and convalescent COVID-19 samples. The analysed material was cDNA or gDNA that came from T cells, B-cell-depleted T cells, or PBMCs.

With 3 bases removed from V and 10 bases from J, the gap between germline ends came to 9 bases. This CDR3 comprises 10 residues. Per the germline V gene, CDR1 is DFQATT and CDR2 is SNEGSKA (reference sequence). Methods used by the authors: Amplifying reference gene primers gave estimates of nucleated cell counts. Only in-frame clones appear in the TCRdb table, and some are missing; sequencing was by immunoSEQ multiplex PCR. V and J calls plus clone size are reproduced from that table; the DNA served to infer D and trimming. The sample contains 170,000 or so clones, approximately 88% of which appear only once.

The chain couples TRBV20-1 to TRBJ1-1; possibly TRBD1 for D (5 bases). Sequencing was performed on peripheral blood. The TCR originated in an older woman with acute or convalescent COVID-19. This CDR3 is CSARQGGAFF. The CDR3 region has the DNA TGCAGTGCTAGGCAGGGAGGAGCTTTCTTT.